This TCR beta chain emerged from a study of Ad26.COV2.S vaccination and SARS-CoV-2 variants. Findings and limits, study-wide: The TCR breadth and depth analyses may have produced an underestimate of total T cell responses. Substantial post-vaccination breadth of spike-specific CD8+ and CD4+ T cell responses was reported. Ad26.COV2.S recipients had broader spike-specific TCRs (P = 0.0014). Recipients of either vaccine or placebo displayed similar breadth of non-spike TCRs.

Sequencing was performed with immunoSEQ multiplex PCR; in TCRdb, only in-frame clones are kept and a portion is missing. Of 300,000 to 450,000 clones listed, around 92% were seen once; the top ten hold around 4%. Comments on this clone: The antigen is unknown.

Germline loops: CDR1 LNHDA, CDR2 SQIVND (reference sequence). J gave up 4 bases and V 1 base, and 11 bases lay outside the gene matches. This CDR3 is built from 18 residues. The TCR comes from a human donor who had recovered from COVID-19. V is TRBV19 and J is TRBJ1-1; 11 nucleotides align to TRBD1. The specimen comprised peripheral blood, sampled after recovery from COVID-19. The CDR3 reads CASSIAWTGGSRITEAFF. CDR3 DNA sequence: TGTGCCAGTAGTATAGCTTGGACAGGGGGCTCTCGGATCACTGAAGCTTTCTTT.